Each of the 20 T cell receptor beta chains below was sequenced from the same sample in a study of blood T cells in healthy people across ages. Then a second PCR, running roughly 7 to 11 cycles, was carried out with a sample-barcoded 5' primer and a J-beta primer mix. TCRdb re-called the 5' RACE reads through MiXCR, storing one row per CDR3 protein. This sample has hundreds of thousands of distinct CDR3 sequences, with 20% to 25% found just once. The sample was blood. These receptors all stem from an older man in good health.

V and J are TRBV12-3 or TRBV12-4 and TRBJ1-2; a possible D gene is TRBD1 (6 bases). V lost 3 bases, J lost 7 bases, and 12 bases lay in between. This CDR3 is built from 13 residues. The CDR3 reads CASSFKGGSGYTF. The CDR3, as DNA: TGTGCCAGCAGTTTCAAAGGGGGAAGTGGCTACACCTTC.

The rearrangement links TRBV2 to TRBJ2-5; tentatively, D is TRBD1 (6 bases). Germline CDR1 is SNHLY and CDR2 is FYNNEI. The ends were cut back, 3 bases at V and 5 bases at J, with 16 bases in the middle. This CDR3 is 15 amino acids long. CDR3 sequence (DNA): TGTGCCAGCAGTGACATACAGGGATCGTCGGAGACCCAGTACTTC. This sequence encodes CASSDIQGSSETQYF. The full variable domain, rest sourced from reference TRBV2 and TRBJ2-5, is EPEVTQTPSHQVTQMGQEVILRCVPISNHLYFYWYRQILGQKVEFLVSFYNNEISEKSEIFDDQFSVERPDGSNFTLKIRSTKLEDSAMYFCASSDIQGSSETQYFGPGTRLLVL.

This clonotype was observed a handful of times. CDR3: CASRGHTGLDTEAFF. In nucleotides, the CDR3 is TGTGCCAGCAGGGGTCACACAGGGTTGGACACTGAAGCTTTCTTT. The rearrangement joins TRBV4-2 to TRBJ1-1, with a possible D match to TRBD1 (6 bases). CDR1 is LGHNA, CDR2 YNFKEQ, per germline. CDR3 length: 15 residues. Trimming shortened V by 6 bases and J by 3 bases, and 17 bases separated the two germline ends.

The chain links TRBV14 to TRBJ1-1; D unresolved. Germline V gene sequence: CDR1 SGHDN, CDR2 FVKESK. The V end lost 5 bases, the J end lost 4 bases, and 14 bases lay between the germline ends. The length of the CDR3 is 14 residues. The CDR3 DNA reads TGTGCCAGCAGCAATAATTACCTGGGCACTGAAGCTTTCTTT. Translation: CASSNNYLGTEAFF.

This rearrangement joins TRBV3-1 to TRBJ1-4, with D maybe TRBD1 (5 bases). The V gene's germline CDR1 is LGHDT and CDR2 YNNKEL (reference sequence). V dropped 2 bases and J dropped 7 bases, with 11 bases sitting between them. CDR3 length: 14 residues. CDR3 coding DNA: TGTGCCAGCAGCCAATTGGGACGACTTGAAAAACTGTTTTTT. Its protein product is CASSQLGRLEKLFF.

Concerning this clonotype: This may come from a read error, since a much larger clone is one base off. The conserved phenylalanine or tryptophan normally closing the CDR3 is absent here, so this likely arose from a read error. The chain has TRBV12-3 or TRBV12-4 and TRBJ2-7, with a tentative D call TRBD2 (5 bases). CDR3 length equals 13 residues. The ends were cut back, 0 bases at V and 6 bases at J, with 9 bases in the middle. CDR3 residues: CASSLALGSEQYS. The CDR3 DNA reads as TGTGCCAGCAGTTTAGCCCTTGGGAGCGAGCAGTACTCC.

V gene TRBV5-5 combines with J gene TRBJ1-3; D unresolved. Germline values: CDR1 SGHKS, CDR2 YYEKEE (reference sequence). V lost 0 bases and J lost 0, with 10 bases in between. The CDR3 is 16 residues long. CDR3 sequence: CASSLGRTVSGNTIYF. The CDR3 DNA sequence: TGTGCCAGCAGCTTGGGACGGACTGTCTCTGGAAACACCATATATTTT.

This chain joins TRBV6-5 and TRBJ2-5; D is unclear. Matching the DNA end better, TRBJ2-1 makes the J call doubtful. CDR1 is MNHEY and CDR2 is SVGAGI in the germline V gene. The CDR3 contains 14 residues. CDR3 protein: CASSYSAEYNEQFF. The CDR3 coding sequence is TGTGCCAGCAGTTACTCGGCTGAATACAATGAGCAGTTCTTC.

The chain couples TRBV6-6 to TRBJ2-1; 9 nucleotides match TRBD1. With 4 bases clipped from V and 5 bases from J, the junction kept 3 bases outside the gene matches. Germline-derived CDR1 and CDR2 are MNHNY and SVGAGI (reference sequence). This CDR3 contains 14 residues. CDR3 nucleotide sequence: TGTGCCAGCAGTTCTAGGACAGGGGACAATGAGCAGTTCTTC. As protein: CASSSRTGDNEQFF.

CDR3 nucleotide sequence: TGCAGTGCTAGTCTCCCCTGGGAAATTTACAATGAGCAGTTCTTC. It yields the protein CSASLPWEIYNEQFF. The chain joins TRBV20-1 to TRBJ2-1; D is unclear. The ends were cut back, 3 bases at V and 4 bases at J, with 16 bases in the middle. The CDR3 runs 15 residues. Per germline, CDR1 DFQATT and CDR2 SNEGSKA (reference sequence).

By share, this clonotype ranks as medium-sized. The chain couples TRBV7-6 to TRBJ2-7; D may be TRBD1 (6 bases). This CDR3 region has 14 residues. The V gene's germline CDR1 is SGHVS and CDR2 FNYEAQ. V was clipped by 3 bases and J by 4 bases, with 13 bases between them. In DNA form, the CDR3 reads TGTGCCAGCAGCTTCGGCAGGGGTCATTACGAGCAGTACTTC. It is translated as CASSFGRGHYEQYF.

The chain has TRBV29-1 and TRBJ2-3, with 10 bases lining up with TRBD2. J was trimmed by 0 bases and V by 6 bases; bases with no gene match: 3. Germline V gives CDR1 SQVTM, CDR2 ANQGSEA. There are 14 residues in the CDR3. For the CDR3, the DNA is TGCAGCGTGGGGACTAGCGCTAGCACAGATACGCAGTATTTT. Its protein is CSVGTSASTDTQYF.

The sample holds many counts of this clonotype. The chain combines TRBV7-3 with TRBJ2-3; TRBD2 is a possible D gene (5 bases). The CDR3 runs 15 residues. V was trimmed by 1 base and J by 3 bases, leaving 11 bases between them. Germline values: CDR1 SGHTA, CDR2 FQGTGA. CDR3 sequence: CASSLRGIQTDTQYF. The CDR3 DNA sequence: TGTGCCAGCAGCTTAAGAGGGATCCAGACAGATACGCAGTATTTT.

This clonotype was found a few times. The chain links TRBV28 to TRBJ2-4, with D tentatively TRBD1 (6 bases). This CDR3 comprises 17 residues. The V and J ends lost 1 base and 2 bases respectively, with 15 bases between them. In germline, CDR1 is MDHEN, CDR2 SYDVKM. The CDR3 bases are TGTGCCAGCAGTTTATCCAGAATACAGGGCTCCAAAAACATTCAGTACTTC. Its protein product is CASSLSRIQGSKNIQYF. Looking up the rest from reference TRBV28 and TRBJ2-4 gives the full variable domain: DVKVTQSSRYLVKRTGEKVFLECVQDMDHENMFWYRQDPGLGLRLIYFSYDVKMKEKGDIPEGYSVSREKKERFSLILESASTNQTSMYLCASSLSRIQGSKNIQYFGAGTRLSVL.

The gene calls are TRBV6-5 and TRBJ1-4; D unclear. Germline CDR1 and CDR2: MNHEY and SVGAGI. This CDR3 comprises 14 residues. Trimming removed 2 bases at V and 4 bases at J, with 8 bases between. The DNA of the CDR3 is TGTGCCAGCAGTTACGGCCCCCTTAATGAAAAACTGTTTTTT. Protein product: CASSYGPLNEKLFF.

This clonotype was counted only a few times. The chain has TRBV27 and TRBJ2-5, with TRBD1 as a possible D gene (6 bases). CDR3 size: 15 residues. Germline assignment: CDR1 MNHEY and CDR2 SMNVEV (reference sequence). Trimming shortened V by 5 bases and J by 9 bases, and 22 bases separated the two germline ends. The CDR3 coding sequence is TGTGCCAGCAGTCTAAGGTCGGCAGGGGCGGTTTCCCAGTACTTC. Its translation: CASSLRSAGAVSQYF.

This sequence joins TRBV20-1 and TRBJ1-1; no reliable D call. Germline assignment: CDR1 DFQATT and CDR2 SNEGSKA (reference sequence). The length of the CDR3 is 13 residues. Deletions cut 3 bases from V and 2 bases from J, with 10 bases between. CDR3 in amino acids: CSASFPDNTEAFF. As DNA, the CDR3 is TGCAGTGCTAGTTTTCCAGACAACACTGAAGCTTTCTTT.

Regarding this clonotype: A junction boundary mismatches the germline segment, possibly from a read error. This chain connects TRBV10-3 to TRBJ2-5; possible D gene TRBD1, 6 bases. The end of the DNA aligns better with TRBJ2-1, so the J call may be wrong. The CDR3 runs 14 residues. Germline CDR1 ENHRY, CDR2 SYGVKD. The CDR3, as DNA: TGTGCCATCAGTGAGCCCGACGGGGACAATGTGCAGTTCTTC. Protein sequence: CAISEPDGDNVQFF.

The J gene is TRBJ2-5, the V gene TRBV27; D possibly corresponds to TRBD2 (5 bases). The DNA matches TRBJ2-1 better at its end, which makes the J call doubtful. Per germline, CDR1 MNHEY and CDR2 SMNVEV (reference sequence). The CDR3 contains 15 residues. CDR3 DNA sequence: TGTGCCAGCAGTTTATCGAGGGCCACGGGCAATGAGCAGTTCTTC. Encoded protein: CASSLSRATGNEQFF.

The chain employs TRBV3-1 and TRBJ2-5; the D is unclear. The J call is in doubt because the DNA end fits TRBJ2-7 better. CDR3 length: 17 amino acids. CDR1 and CDR2 (germline): LGHDT, YNNKEL (reference sequence). CDR3 sequence: CASSQGRPTRIDHEQYF. DNA of the CDR3: TGTGCCAGCAGCCAAGGAAGGCCGACCAGGATCGACCACGAGCAGTACTTC.